A single sample is the source of the 13 T cell receptor beta chains below, sequenced in a study of Ad26.COV2.S vaccination and SARS-CoV-2 variants. The data were produced by immunoSEQ multiplex PCR, yet TCRdb's version contains in-frame clones alone and is incomplete. The sample includes about 680,000 clones, 80% to 90% of them seen just once. Treatment given: 15 to 20 received Ad26.COV2.S at low or high dose, single or two shots; a few received placebo; per-sample allocation not given. After the first vaccine or placebo injection, samples were drawn on day 63. The sample here was peripheral blood, taken in a trial of Ad26.COV2.S vaccine versus placebo. These receptors were collected from a person between 18 and 60 years old who received the Ad26.COV2.S COVID-19 vaccine or a placebo.

The chain combines TRBV5-6 with TRBJ2-5; tentatively, D is TRBD1 or TRBD2 (5 bases each). Germline lookup yields CDR1 SGHDT and CDR2 YYEEEE. V lost 1 base, J lost 2 bases, and 12 bases lay in between. This CDR3 spans 15 amino acids. CDR3 nucleotide sequence: TGTGCCAGCAGCTTGTCAGGATGGGGGCAAGAGACCCAGTACTTC. Amino acid sequence: CASSLSGWGQETQYF.

The chain is built from TRBV7-2 and TRBJ2-5; 8 bases agree with TRBD2. This CDR3 spans 16 amino acids. CDR1 SGHTA and CDR2 FQGNSA come from the germline V gene. Trimming at V came to 2 bases and at J to 7 bases, leaving 12 bases not matched to a gene. The CDR3: CASSLQPGGAGGTQYF. In nucleotides, the CDR3 is TGTGCCAGCAGCTTACAGCCGGGAGGGGCTGGGGGGACCCAGTACTTC.

The genes are TRBV20-1 and TRBJ1-4, with D possibly matching TRBD1 (5 bases). There are 11 residues in the CDR3. V lost 6 bases and J 7 bases, leaving 9 bases between the germline ends. The germline CDR1 and CDR2 sequences are DFQATT and SNEGSKA (reference sequence). CDR3 sequence (DNA): TGCAGTGCCGTAGGGGTTGAAAAACTGTTTTTT. This sequence encodes CSAVGVEKLFF.

The V call is TRBV2, the J call TRBJ1-1; D gene unclear. Trimming shortened V by 3 bases and J by 4 bases, and 3 bases separated the two germline ends. Germline CDR1 is SNHLY and CDR2 is FYNNEI. The CDR3 runs 11 residues. CDR3 bases: TGTGCCAGCAGTGAGGCCACTGAAGCTTTCTTT. Translation: CASSEATEAFF.

The chain links TRBV19 to TRBJ1-1; TRBD1 is a possible D gene (5 bases). Looked up from germline, CDR1 is LNHDA and CDR2 is SQIVND (reference sequence). The CDR3 is made up of 14 amino acids. Trimming cost V 5 bases and J 4 bases, with 14 bases left between them. The CDR3 nucleotides are TGTGCCAGTAGTTACTCATCGGGGACCACTGAAGCTTTCTTT. It encodes CASSYSSGTTEAFF. The whole variable domain, filled in from reference TRBV19 and TRBJ1-1, reads DGGITQSPKYLFRKEGQNVTLSCEQNLNHDAMYWYRQDPGQGLRLIYYSQIVNDFQKGDIAEGYSVSREKKESFPLTVTSAQKNPTAFYLCASSYSSGTTEAFFGQGTRLTVV.

The chain carries TRBV6-5 and TRBJ2-7; 10 bases are shared with TRBD2. Germline V gene lookup returns CDR1 MNHEY and CDR2 SVGAGI. This CDR3 comprises 16 residues. With V trimmed by 3 bases and J by 4 bases, 9 bases remained unmatched. This CDR3 is CASSYSASGSGYEQYF. The CDR3 nucleotides read TGTGCCAGCAGTTATTCCGCTAGCGGGAGCGGGTACGAGCAGTACTTC.

DNA for the CDR3: TGCGCCAGCAGCCAAGCACAGGGAATAAACACCATATATTTT. As protein: CASSQAQGINTIYF. V is TRBV4-3 and J is TRBJ1-3; D is perhaps TRBD1 (6 bases). Trimming removed 1 base at V and 6 bases at J, with 10 bases between. CDR1 and CDR2 from the germline V gene are LGHNA and YSLEER. The CDR3 runs to 14 residues.

The chain combines TRBV10-3 with TRBJ1-2; possible D gene TRBD1, 6 bases. The CDR3 extends over 15 amino acids. Germline values: CDR1 ENHRY, CDR2 SYGVKD. The germline V and J ends were trimmed by 4 bases and 7 bases, with 19 bases remaining between them. CDR3 protein: CAISGPGQEAGGYTF. CDR3 coding DNA: TGTGCCATCAGTGGGCCGGGACAAGAGGCCGGTGGCTACACCTTC.

The chain recombines TRBV4-3 with TRBJ1-6, with D possibly TRBD1 on 5 matching bases. CDR1 and CDR2 (germline): LGHNA, YSLEER. The CDR3 totals 17 residues. Trimming shortened V by 0 bases and J by 5 bases, and 14 bases separated the two germline ends. The CDR3 region has the DNA TGCGCCAGCAGCCAAGATCGGGGGGGAACTCATAATTCACCCCTCCACTTT. It is translated as CASSQDRGGTHNSPLHF.

The J gene is TRBJ2-2, the V gene TRBV30; D might be TRBD2 (5 bases). The CDR3 loop spans 13 amino acids. Germline lookup yields CDR1 GTSNPN and CDR2 SVGIG (reference sequence). The V end was cut by 7 bases, the J end by 0 bases, with 9 bases between. The CDR3 DNA is TGTGCCTTGGACTTCTCGAACACCGGGGAGCTGTTTTTT. Amino acids: CALDFSNTGELFF.

This clone was seen only once. The J gene is TRBJ2-1, the V gene TRBV5-1; TRBD1 might be the D (6 bases). Per germline, CDR1 SGHRS and CDR2 YFSETQ. This CDR3 region has 13 residues. Trimming left V 4 bases short and J 6 bases short, with 11 bases between. The CDR3 sequence: CASSNTGRNEQFF. CDR3 DNA: TGCGCCAGCAGCAACACAGGGCGCAATGAGCAGTTCTTC.

The chain couples TRBV5-8 to TRBJ2-3; D remains ambiguous. V gave up 0 bases and J gave up 4 bases, with 3 bases separating them. This CDR3 is 12 amino acids long. Germline lookup yields CDR1 SGHTS and CDR2 YDEGEE. The CDR3 loop reads CASSLDADTQYF. DNA for the CDR3: TGTGCCAGCAGCTTGGACGCAGATACGCAGTATTTT.

This sequence joins TRBV27 and TRBJ1-2; the D gene is possibly TRBD1 (5 bases). CDR1 MNHEY and CDR2 SMNVEV come from the germline V gene (reference sequence). Trimming stripped 5 bases from V and 8 bases from J, with 15 bases between. This CDR3 is 13 amino acids long. The CDR3 spells CASSTGTGLGYTF. The CDR3 nucleotides are TGTGCCAGCAGTACCGGGACCGGTCTCGGCTACACCTTC.